This entry concerns a single TCR beta chain. Germline V gives CDR1 SGHAT, CDR2 FQNNGV. The V gene lost 1 base and the J gene lost 9 bases, with 10 bases spanning the gap. This CDR3 comprises 13 residues. This record belongs to a study of blood T cell repertoires in COVID-19. Clones were read by immunoSEQ multiplex PCR, and TCRdb kept only the in-frame ones, dropping some. This sample has hundreds of thousands of clones, with around 89% found just once. This receptor was obtained from a woman in her 30s with COVID-19, enrolled during active disease. This sequence joins TRBV11-2 and TRBJ2-1; D possibly corresponds to TRBD2 (7 bases). Input material: peripheral blood. The CDR3 is CASSLVAGAEQFF. The CDR3 region has the DNA TGTGCCAGCAGCTTAGTGGCGGGGGCTGAGCAGTTCTTC.